This entry is about one TCR beta chain. What it binds is not known. The sample is drawn from a study of regulatory T cells in long-lasting Graves disease. Study at large: With positive TSH receptor antibodies and over 5 years of antithyroid drugs, Graves' disease was considered persistent.

General observations from the study: Persistent-disease Graves' patients showed less TCR diversity than new cases. Persistent disease showed a preference for TRBV28, TRBJ1-2 and TRBJ2-5.

Assembly of TCR beta libraries relied on iRepertoire HTBI primers together with Arm-PCR of CDR3 regions. Using its own MiXCR run on the multiplex PCR reads, TCRdb lists one record per CDR3 protein. The sample carries under 500,000 distinct CDR3 sequences, less than 25% recorded once. Time point meaning: persistent/refractory GD, antithyroid drugs over 5 years with positive TRAb. Following extraction of RNA from PBMCs, that RNA was used to make the TCR library. Peripheral blood, at 7.5 to 9 milliliters, went into EDTA tubes. V was trimmed by 0 bases and J by 10 bases, leaving 22 bases between them. Germline CDR1 SGHRS, CDR2 YFSETQ. The CDR3 is 17 residues long.

The sequence was obtained from a female donor with Graves disease. The V call is TRBV5-1, the J call TRBJ1-4; D is unclear. Here the sequenced sample was peripheral blood mononuclear cells (PBMCs), taken when the disease was refractory, from a patient treated with antithyroid drugs. The CDR3 DNA is TGCGCCAGCAGCTTGGAGGTGTCCTCCTTTACCAAGGGAAAACTGTTTTTT. Translated, it gives CASSLEVSSFTKGKLFF.